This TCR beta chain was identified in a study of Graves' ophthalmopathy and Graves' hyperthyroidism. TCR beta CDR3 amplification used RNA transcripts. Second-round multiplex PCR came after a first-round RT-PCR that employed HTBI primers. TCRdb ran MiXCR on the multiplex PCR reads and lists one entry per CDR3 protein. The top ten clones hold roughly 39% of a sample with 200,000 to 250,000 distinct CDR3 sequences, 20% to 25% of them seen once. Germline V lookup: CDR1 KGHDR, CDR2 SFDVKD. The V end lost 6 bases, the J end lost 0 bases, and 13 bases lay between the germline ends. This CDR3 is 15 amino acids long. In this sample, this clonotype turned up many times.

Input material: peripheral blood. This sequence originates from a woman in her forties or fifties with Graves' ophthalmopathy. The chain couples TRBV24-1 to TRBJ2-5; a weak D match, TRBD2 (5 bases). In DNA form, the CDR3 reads TGTGCCACCAGTAGCGGACGGGGTTACCAAGAGACCCAGTACTTC. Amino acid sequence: CATSSGRGYQETQYF.